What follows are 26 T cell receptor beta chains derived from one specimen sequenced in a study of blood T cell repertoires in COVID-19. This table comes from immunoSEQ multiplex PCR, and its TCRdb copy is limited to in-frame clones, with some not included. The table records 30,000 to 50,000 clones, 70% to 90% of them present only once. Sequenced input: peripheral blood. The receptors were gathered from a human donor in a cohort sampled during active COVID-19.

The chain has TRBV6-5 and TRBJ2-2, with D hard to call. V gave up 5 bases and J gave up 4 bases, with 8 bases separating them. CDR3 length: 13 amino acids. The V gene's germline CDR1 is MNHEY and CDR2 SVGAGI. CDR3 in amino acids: CASSRAATGELFF. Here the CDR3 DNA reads TGTGCCAGCAGTCGCGCTGCCACCGGGGAGCTGTTTTTT.

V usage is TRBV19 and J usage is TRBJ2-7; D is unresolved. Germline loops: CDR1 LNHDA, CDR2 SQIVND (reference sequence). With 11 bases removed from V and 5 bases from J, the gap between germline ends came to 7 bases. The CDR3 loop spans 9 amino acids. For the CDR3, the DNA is TGTGCCGCGCCCAACGAGCAGTACTTC. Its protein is CAAPNEQYF.

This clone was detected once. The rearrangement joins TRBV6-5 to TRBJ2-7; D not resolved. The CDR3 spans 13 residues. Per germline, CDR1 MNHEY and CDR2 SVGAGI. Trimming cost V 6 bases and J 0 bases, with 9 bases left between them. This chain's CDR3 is CASRALSSYEQYF. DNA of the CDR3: TGTGCCAGCAGAGCGTTGAGCTCCTACGAGCAGTACTTC.

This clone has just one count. The CDR3 DNA reads as TGCGCCAGCAGCTTGGGAGGGGAGGTCACAGATACGCAGTATTTT. Translation: CASSLGGEVTDTQYF. The V and J genes are TRBV5-1 and TRBJ2-3, with D tentatively TRBD2 (6 bases). CDR1 and CDR2 from the germline V gene are SGHRS and YFSETQ. There are 15 residues in the CDR3. V was shortened by 0 bases and J by 2 bases, with 10 bases between the two germline ends.

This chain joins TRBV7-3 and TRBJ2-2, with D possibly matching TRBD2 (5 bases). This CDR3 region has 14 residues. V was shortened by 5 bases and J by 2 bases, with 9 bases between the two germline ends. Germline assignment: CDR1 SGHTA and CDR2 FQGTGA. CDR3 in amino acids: CASSLGRNTGELFF. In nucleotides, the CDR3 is TGTGCCAGCAGCCTAGGGAGAAACACCGGGGAGCTGTTTTTT. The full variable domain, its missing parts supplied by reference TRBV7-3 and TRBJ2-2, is GAGVSQTPSNKVTEKGKYVELRCDPISGHTALYWYRQSLGQGPEFLIYFQGTGAADDSGLPNDRFFAVRPEGSVSTLKIQRTERGDSAVYLCASSLGRNTGELFFGEGSRLTVL.

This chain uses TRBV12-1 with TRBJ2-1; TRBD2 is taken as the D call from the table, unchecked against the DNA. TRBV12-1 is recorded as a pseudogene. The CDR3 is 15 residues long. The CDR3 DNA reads TGTGCCAGCACCCCTCCGGGACTAGCGAAGAATGAGCAGTTCTTC. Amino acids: CASTPPGLAKNEQFF.

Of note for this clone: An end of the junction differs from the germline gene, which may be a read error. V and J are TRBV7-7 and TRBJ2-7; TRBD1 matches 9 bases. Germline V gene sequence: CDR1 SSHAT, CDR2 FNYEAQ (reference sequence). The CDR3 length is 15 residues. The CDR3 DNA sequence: TGTGCTAGCAGCTTAGGGACAGGGAGACCCTACGAGCAGTACTTC. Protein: CASSLGTGRPYEQYF.

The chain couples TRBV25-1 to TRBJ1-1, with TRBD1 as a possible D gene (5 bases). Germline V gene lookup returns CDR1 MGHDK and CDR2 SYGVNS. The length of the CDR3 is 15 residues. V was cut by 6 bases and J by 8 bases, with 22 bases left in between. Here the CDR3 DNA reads TGTGCCAGCAGAGAGACAGCTACTGGGGGGAAAGAAGCTTTCTTT. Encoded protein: CASRETATGGKEAFF.

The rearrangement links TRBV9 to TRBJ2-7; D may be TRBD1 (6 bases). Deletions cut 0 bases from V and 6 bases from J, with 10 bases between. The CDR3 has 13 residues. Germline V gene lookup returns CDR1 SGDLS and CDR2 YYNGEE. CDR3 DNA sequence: TGTGCCAGCAGCGTAGTAGCCAGGGGCGAGCAGTACTTC. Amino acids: CASSVVARGEQYF.

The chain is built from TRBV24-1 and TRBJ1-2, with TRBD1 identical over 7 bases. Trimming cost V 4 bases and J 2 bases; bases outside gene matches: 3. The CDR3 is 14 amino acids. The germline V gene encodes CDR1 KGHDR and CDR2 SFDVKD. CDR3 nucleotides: TGTGCCACCAGTGACCCGGGACAGAACTATGGCTACACCTTC. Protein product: CATSDPGQNYGYTF.

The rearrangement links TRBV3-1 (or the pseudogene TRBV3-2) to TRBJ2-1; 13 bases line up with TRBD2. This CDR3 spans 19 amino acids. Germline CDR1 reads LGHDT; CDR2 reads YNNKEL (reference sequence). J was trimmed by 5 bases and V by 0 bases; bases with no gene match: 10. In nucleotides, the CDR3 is TGTGCCAGCAGCCAAGAACGGCCGGGACTAGCGGGACTTGACAATGAGCAGTTCTTC. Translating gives CASSQERPGLAGLDNEQFF.

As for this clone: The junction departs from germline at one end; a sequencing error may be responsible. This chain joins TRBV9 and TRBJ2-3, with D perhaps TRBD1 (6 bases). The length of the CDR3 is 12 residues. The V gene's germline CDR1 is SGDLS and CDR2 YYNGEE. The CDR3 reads CASSTLTGTQYF. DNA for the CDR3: TGTGCCAGCAGCACCCTGACAGGTACGCAGTATTTT.

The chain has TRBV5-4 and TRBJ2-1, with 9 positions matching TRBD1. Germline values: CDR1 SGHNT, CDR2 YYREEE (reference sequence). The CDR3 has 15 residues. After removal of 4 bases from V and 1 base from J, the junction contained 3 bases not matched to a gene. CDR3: CASSLDRGSYNEQFF. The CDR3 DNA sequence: TGTGCCAGCAGCCTGGACAGGGGTTCCTACAATGAGCAGTTCTTC.

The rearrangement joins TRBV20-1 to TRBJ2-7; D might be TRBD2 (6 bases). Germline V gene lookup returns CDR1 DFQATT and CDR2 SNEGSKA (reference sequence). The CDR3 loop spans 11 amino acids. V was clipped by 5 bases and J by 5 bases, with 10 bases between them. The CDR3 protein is CSAWRGHEQYF. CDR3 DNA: TGCAGTGCTTGGCGGGGCCACGAGCAGTACTTC.

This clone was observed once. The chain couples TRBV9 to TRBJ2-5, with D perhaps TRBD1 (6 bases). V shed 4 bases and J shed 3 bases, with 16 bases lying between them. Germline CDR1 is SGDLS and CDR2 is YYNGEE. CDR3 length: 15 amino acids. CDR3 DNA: TGTGCCAGCAGCAGACAGGTCGCTATTAAAGAGACCCAGTACTTC. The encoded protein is CASSRQVAIKETQYF.

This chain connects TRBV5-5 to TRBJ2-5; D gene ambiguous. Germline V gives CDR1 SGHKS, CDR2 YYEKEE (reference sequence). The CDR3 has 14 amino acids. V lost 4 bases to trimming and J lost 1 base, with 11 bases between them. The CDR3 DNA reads TGTGCCAGCAGCGATCTACGGAGCCAAGAGACCCAGTACTTC. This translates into CASSDLRSQETQYF.

The CDR3 reads CAWSGLGHQETQYF. The CDR3 DNA sequence: TGTGCCTGGAGTGGCCTTGGCCACCAAGAGACCCAGTACTTC. The V call is TRBV30, the J call TRBJ2-5; D unresolved. This CDR3 spans 14 amino acids. Germline lookup yields CDR1 GTSNPN and CDR2 SVGIG (reference sequence). The V and J ends lost 1 base and 0 bases respectively, with 9 bases between them.

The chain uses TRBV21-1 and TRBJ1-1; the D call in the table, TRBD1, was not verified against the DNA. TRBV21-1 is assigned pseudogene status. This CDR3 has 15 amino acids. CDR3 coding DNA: TGTGCCAGCAGCACTCCGGAAAGGGGAAAGACTGAAGCTTTCTTT. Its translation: CASSTPERGKTEAFF.

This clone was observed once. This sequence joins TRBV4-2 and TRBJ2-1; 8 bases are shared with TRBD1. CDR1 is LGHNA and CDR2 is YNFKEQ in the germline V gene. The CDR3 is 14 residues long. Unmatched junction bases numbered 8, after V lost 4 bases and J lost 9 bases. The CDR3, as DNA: TGTGCCAGCAGCCGGGGACAGGAGGACGGTGAGCAGTTCTTC. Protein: CASSRGQEDGEQFF.

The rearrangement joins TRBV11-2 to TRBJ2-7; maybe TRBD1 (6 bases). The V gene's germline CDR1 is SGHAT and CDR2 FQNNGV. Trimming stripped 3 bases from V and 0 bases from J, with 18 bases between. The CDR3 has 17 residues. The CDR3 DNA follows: TGTGCCAGCAGCTTTGGCTCTCTAGGGACAAGCTCCTACGAGCAGTACTTC. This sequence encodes CASSFGSLGTSSYEQYF. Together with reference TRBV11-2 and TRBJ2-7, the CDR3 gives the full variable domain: EAGVAQSPRYKIIEKRQSVAFWCNPISGHATLYWYQQILGQGPKLLIQFQNNGVVDDSQLPKDRFSAERLKGVDSTLKIQPAKLEDSAVYLCASSFGSLGTSSYEQYFGPGTRLTVT.

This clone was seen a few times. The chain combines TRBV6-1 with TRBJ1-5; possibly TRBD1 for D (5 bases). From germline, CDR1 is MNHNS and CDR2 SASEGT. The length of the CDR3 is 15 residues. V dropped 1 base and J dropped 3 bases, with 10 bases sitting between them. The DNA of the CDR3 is TGTGCCAGCAGTGAAGGAACAGGCATCAATCAGCCCCAGCATTTT. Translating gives CASSEGTGINQPQHF.

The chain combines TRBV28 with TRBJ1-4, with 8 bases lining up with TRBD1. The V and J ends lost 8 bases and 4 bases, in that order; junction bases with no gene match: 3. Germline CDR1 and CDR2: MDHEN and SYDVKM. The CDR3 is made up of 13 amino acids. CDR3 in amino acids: CASLDRGNEKLFF. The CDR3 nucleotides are TGTGCCAGCCTTGACAGGGGTAATGAAAAACTGTTTTTT.

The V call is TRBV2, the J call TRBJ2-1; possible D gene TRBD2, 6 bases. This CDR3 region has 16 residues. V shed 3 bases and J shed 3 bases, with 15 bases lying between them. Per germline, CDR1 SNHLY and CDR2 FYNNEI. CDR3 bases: TGTGCCAGCAGTGATATCGGGGGAATGGACTACAATGAGCAGTTCTTC. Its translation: CASSDIGGMDYNEQFF.

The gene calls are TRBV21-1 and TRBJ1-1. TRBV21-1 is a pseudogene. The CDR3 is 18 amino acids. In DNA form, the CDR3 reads TGTGCCAGCAGCAAAGAAAAGAGGGTACAAGTTGGGAACACTGAAGCTTTCTTT. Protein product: CASSKEKRVQVGNTEAFF.

CDR3 protein: CASSELQASLPQHF. The CDR3 DNA is TGTGCCAGCAGTGAGCTACAGGCGAGTCTTCCCCAGCATTTT. The chain employs TRBV6-2 or TRBV6-3 and TRBJ1-5; maybe TRBD1 (5 bases). The ends were cut back, 5 bases at V and 10 bases at J, with 18 bases in the middle. The CDR3 length is 14 residues. The germline CDR1 and CDR2 sequences are MNHEY and SVGEGT.

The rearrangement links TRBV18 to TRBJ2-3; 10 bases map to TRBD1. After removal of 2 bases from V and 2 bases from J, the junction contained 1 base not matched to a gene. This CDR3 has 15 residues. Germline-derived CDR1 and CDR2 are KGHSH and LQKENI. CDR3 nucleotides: TGTGCCAGCTCACCAGGGACAGGGGTCACAGATACGCAGTATTTT. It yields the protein CASSPGTGVTDTQYF.